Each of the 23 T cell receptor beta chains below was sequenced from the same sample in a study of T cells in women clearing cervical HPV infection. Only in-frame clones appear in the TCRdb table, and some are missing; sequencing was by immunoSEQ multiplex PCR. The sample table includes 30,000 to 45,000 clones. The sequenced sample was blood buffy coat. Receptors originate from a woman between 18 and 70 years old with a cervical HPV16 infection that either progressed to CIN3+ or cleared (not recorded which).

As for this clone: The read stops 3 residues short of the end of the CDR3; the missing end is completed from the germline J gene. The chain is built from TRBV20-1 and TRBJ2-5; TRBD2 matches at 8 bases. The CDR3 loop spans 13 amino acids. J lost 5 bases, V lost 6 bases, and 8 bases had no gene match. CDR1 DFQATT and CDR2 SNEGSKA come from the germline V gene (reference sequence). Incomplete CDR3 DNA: TGCAGTGCCCCGGGACTAGTAGGCGAGACC. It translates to CSAPGLVGET. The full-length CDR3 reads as CSAPGLVGETQYF.

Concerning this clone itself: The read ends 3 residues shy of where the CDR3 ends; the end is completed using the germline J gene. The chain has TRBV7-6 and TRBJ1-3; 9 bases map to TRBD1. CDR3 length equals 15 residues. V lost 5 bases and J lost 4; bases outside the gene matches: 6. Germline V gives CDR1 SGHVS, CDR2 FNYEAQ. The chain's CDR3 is CASSQSGQGGNTIYF. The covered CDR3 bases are TGTGCCAGCAGCCAATCGGGACAGGGAGGAAACACC.

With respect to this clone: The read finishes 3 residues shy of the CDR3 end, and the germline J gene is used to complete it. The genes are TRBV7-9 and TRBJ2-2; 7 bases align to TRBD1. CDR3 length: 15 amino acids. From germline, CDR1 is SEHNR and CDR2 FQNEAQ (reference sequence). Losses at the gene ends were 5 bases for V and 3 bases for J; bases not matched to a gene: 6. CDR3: CASSTPGQYTGELFF. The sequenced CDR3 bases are TGTGCCAGCAGCACACCGGGACAGTACACCGGGGAG. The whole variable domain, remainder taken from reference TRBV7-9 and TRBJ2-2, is DTGVSQNPRHKITKRGQNVTFRCDPISEHNRLYWYRQTLGQGPEFLTYFQNEAQLEKSRLLSDRFSAERPKGSFSTLEIQRTEQGDSAMYLCASSTPGQYTGELFFGEGSRLTVL.

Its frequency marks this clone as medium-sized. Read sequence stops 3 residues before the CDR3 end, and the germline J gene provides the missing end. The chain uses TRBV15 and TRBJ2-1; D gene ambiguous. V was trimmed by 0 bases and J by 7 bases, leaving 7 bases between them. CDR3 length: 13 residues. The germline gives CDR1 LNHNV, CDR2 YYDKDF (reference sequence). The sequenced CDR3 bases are TGTGCCACCAGCAGAGAGAGTCGGAATGAG. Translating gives CATSRESRNE. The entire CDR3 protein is CATSRESRNEQFF.

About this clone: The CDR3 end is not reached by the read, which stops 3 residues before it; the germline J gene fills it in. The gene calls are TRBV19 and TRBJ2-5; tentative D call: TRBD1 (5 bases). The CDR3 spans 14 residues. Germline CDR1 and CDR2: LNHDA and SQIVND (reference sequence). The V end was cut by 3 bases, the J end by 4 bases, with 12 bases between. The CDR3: CASSIPRVGETQYF. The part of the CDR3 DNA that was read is TGTGCCAGTAGTATCCCCAGGGTAGGAGAGACC.

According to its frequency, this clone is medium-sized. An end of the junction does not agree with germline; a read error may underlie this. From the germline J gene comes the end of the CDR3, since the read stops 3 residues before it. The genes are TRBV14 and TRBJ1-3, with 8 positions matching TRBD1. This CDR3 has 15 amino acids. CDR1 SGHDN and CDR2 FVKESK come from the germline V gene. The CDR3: CASSQGQGGGNTIYF. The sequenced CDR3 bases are TGTGCCAGCAGTCAAGGACAGGGCGGTGGAAACACC.

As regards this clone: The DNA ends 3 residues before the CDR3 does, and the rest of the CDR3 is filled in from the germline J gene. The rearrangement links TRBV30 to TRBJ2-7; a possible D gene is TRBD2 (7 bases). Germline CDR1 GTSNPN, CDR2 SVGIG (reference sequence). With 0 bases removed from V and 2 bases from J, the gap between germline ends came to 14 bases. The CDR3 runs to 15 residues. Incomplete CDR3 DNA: TGTGCCTGGAGTGTGTCGAGGGGGGGGCCCTACGAG. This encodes CAWSVSRGGPYE. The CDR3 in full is CAWSVSRGGPYEQYF.

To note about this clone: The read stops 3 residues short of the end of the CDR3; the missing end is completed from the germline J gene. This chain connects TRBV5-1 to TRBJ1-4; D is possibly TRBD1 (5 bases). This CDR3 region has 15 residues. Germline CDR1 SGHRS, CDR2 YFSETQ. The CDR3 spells CASSWKTAGANVLFF. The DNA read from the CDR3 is TGCGCCAGCAGCTGGAAGACAGCTGGGGCCAACGTA.

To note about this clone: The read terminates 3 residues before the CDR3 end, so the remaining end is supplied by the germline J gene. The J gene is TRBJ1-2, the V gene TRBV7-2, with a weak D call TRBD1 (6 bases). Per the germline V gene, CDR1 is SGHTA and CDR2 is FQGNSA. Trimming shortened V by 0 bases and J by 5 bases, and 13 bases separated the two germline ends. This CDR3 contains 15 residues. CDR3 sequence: CASSLAAEGGYGYTF. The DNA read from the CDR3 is TGTGCCAGCAGCTTAGCCGCCGAGGGGGGGTATGGC.

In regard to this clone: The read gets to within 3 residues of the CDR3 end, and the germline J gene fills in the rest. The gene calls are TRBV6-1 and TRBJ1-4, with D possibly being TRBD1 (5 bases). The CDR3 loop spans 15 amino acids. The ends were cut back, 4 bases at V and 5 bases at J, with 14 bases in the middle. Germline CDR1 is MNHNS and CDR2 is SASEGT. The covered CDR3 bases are TGTGCCAGCAGTGGCCAAAGGGGTCTAAATGAAAAA. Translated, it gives CASSGQRGLNEK. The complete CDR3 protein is CASSGQRGLNEKLFF.

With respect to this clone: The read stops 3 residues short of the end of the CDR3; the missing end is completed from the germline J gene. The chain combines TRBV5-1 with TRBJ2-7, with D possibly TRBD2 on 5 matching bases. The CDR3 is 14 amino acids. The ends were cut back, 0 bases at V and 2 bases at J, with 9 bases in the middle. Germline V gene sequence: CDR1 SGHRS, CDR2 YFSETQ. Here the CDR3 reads CASSLGTGAYEQYF. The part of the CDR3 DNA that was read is TGCGCCAGCAGCTTGGGGACTGGAGCCTACGAG.

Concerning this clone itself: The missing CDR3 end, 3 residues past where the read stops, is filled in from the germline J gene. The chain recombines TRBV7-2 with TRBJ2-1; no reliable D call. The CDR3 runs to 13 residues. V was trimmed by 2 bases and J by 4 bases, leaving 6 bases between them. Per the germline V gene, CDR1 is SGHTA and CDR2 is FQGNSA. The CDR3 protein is CASSLYQYNEQFF. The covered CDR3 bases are TGTGCCAGCAGCTTATACCAGTACAATGAG.

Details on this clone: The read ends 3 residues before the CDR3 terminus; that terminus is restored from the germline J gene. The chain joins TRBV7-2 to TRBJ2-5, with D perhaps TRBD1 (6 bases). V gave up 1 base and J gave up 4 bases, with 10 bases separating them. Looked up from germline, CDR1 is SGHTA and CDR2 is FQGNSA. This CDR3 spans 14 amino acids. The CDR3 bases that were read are TGTGCCAGCAGCTTAGATCAGGGGCGAGAGACC. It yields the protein CASSLDQGRET. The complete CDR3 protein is CASSLDQGRETQYF.

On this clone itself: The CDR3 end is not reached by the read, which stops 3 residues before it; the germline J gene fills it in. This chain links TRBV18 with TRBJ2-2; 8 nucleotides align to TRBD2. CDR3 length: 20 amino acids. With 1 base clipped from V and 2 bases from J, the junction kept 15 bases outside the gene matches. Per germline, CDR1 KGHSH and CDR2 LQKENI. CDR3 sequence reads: CASSPLPTTTSGSNTGELFF. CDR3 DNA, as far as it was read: TGTGCCAGCTCACCACTACCGACGACTACTAGCGGTAGTAACACCGGGGAG.

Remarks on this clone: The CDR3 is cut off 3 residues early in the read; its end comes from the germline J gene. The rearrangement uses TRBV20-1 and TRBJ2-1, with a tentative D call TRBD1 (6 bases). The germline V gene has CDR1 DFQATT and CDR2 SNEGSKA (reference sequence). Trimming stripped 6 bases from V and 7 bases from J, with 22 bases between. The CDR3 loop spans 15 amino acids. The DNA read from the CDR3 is TGCAGTGCCATTTTGGGGGAAGGGGGTTGGAATGAG. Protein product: CSAILGEGGWNE. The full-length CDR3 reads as CSAILGEGGWNEQFF.

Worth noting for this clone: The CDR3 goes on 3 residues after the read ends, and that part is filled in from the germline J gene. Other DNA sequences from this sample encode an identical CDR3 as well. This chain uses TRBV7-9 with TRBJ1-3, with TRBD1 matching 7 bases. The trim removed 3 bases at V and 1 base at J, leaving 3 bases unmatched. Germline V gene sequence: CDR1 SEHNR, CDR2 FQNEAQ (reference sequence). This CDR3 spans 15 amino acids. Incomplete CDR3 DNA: TGTGCCAGCAGCTTCAACAGGGGATCTGGAAACACC. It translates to CASSFNRGSGNT. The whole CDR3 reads CASSFNRGSGNTIYF.

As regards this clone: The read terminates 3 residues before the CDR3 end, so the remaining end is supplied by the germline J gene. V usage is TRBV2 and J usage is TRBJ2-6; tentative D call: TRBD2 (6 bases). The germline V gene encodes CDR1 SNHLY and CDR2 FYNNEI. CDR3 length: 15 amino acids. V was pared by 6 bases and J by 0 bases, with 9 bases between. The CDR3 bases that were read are TGTGCCAGCAGGCTAGCGAACTCTGGGGCCAACGTC. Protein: CASRLANSGANV. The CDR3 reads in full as CASRLANSGANVLTF.

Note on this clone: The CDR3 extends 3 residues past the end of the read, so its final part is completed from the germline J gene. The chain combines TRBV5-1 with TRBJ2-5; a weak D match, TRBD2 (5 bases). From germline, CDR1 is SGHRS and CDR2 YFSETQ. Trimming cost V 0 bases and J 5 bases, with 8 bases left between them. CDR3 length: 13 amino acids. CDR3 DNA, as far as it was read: TGCGCCAGCAGCTTGGCAGGCGGGGAGACC. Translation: CASSLAGGET. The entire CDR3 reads CASSLAGGETQYF.

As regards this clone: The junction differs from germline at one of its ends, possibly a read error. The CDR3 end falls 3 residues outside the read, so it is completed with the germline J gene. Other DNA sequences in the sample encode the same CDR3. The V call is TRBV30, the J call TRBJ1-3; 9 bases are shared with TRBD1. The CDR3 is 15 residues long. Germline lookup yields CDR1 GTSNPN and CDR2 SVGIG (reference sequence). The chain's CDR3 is CAWSLGQGTGNTIYF. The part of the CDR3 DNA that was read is TGTGCCTGGAGTTTAGGACAGGGGACTGGAAACACA.

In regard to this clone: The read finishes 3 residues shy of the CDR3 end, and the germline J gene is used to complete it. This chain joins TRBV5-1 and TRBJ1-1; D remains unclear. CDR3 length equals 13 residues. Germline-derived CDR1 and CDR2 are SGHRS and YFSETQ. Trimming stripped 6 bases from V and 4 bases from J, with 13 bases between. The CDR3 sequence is CASKVEGGTEAFF. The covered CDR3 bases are TGCGCCAGCAAGGTCGAAGGTGGCACTGAA.

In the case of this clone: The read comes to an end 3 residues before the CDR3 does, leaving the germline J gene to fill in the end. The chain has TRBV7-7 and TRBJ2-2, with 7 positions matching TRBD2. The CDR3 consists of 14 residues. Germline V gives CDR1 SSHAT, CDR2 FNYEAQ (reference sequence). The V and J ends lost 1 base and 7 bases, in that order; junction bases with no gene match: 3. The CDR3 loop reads CASSLDAGVGELFF. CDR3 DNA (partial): TGTGCCAGCAGCTTAGATGCGGGGGTCGGGGAG.

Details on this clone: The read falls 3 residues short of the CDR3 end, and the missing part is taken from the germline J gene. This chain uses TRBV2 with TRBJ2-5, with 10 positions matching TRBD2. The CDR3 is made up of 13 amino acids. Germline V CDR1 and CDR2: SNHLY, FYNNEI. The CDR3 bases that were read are TGTGCCAGCACCCTACCTAGCGGGGGTACC. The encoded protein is CASTLPSGGT. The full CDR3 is CASTLPSGGTQYF.

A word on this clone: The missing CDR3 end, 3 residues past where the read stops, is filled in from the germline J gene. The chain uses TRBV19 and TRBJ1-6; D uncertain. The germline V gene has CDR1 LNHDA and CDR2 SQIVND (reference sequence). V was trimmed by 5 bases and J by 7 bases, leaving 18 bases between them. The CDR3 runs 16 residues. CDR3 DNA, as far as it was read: TGTGCCAGTAGTCCCCGAGCGGCGTCGGGCAATTCACCC. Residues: CASSPRAASGNSP. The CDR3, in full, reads CASSPRAASGNSPLHF.